This is a list of T cell receptor beta chains from one sample in a study of T cell changes during pregnancy in multiple sclerosis. The protocol was immunoSEQ multiplex PCR, while the TCRdb copy is restricted to in-frame clones and leaves out a portion. The data contain approximately 45,000 clones, less than 95% of them singletons. The sequencing used CD8+ T cells from peripheral blood mononuclear cells, collected in the second trimester of pregnancy. The receptor source for this set is a female donor with multiple sclerosis, enrolled in a pregnancy study. Each CDR3 is given with its conserved first and last residue. The D gene is left open where the match is weak. Clone sizes are given selectively: once, few, many, or a class where the clone is expanded.

.	.	TRBV2	TRBJ1-4	TGTGCCAGCAGTAGTGATCGGGTGACGGGGGAAAAACTGTTTTTT	CASSSDRVTGEKLFF
once	.	TRBV14	TRBJ2-3	TGTGCCAGCAGCTACGGAGGAGATACGCAGTATTTT	CASSYGGDTQYF
.	.	TRBV19	TRBJ1-2	TGTGCCAGTAATGGCCGGGGGGCTTTTGGCTACACCTTC	CASNGRGAFGYTF
.	.	TRBV7-9	TRBJ1-2	TGTGCCAGCAGCTCGGGTAGAAGAGGAGAGAATGGCTACACCTTC	CASSSGRRGENGYTF
few	.	TRBV9	TRBJ1-3	TGTGCCAGCAGCCCCTGGGGGGAATGGGGAAACACCATATATTTT	CASSPWGEWGNTIYF
.	TRBD2	TRBV7-2	TRBJ2-1	TGTGCCAGCAGCTCTAGCGGGGGGGATTACAATGAGCAGTTCTTC	CASSSSGGDYNEQFF
.	TRBD1	TRBV11-2	TRBJ2-5	TGTGCCAGCAGCCAGACAGGGGGCTGGGAAGAGACCCAGTACTTC	CASSQTGGWEETQYF
.	.	TRBV7-6	TRBJ1-4	TGTGCCAGCAGCTTAGCGCGCGGGGATGGAGAAAAACTGTTTTTT	CASSLARGDGEKLFF
.	TRBD1	TRBV27	TRBJ1-1	TGTGCCAGCAGTCCACTCCGGGACAGGAACCCGCTGAACACTGAAGCTTTCTTT	CASSPLRDRNPLNTEAFF
once	.	TRBV6-5	TRBJ1-2	TGTGCCAGCAGTTACGAGGGAGGGTTAGGAGGCTACACCTTC	CASSYEGGLGGYTF
once	TRBD1	TRBV7-9	TRBJ1-1	TGTGCCAGCAGCTTAGCGGCAGGGGGCTTTACTGAAGCTTTCTTT	CASSLAAGGFTEAFF
.	.	TRBV27	TRBJ1-5	TGTGCCAGCAGGGGTTTCGGGAGCAATCAGCCCCAGCATTTT	CASRGFGSNQPQHF
.	TRBD1	TRBV9	TRBJ2-5	TGTGCCAGCAGCGTAGCTGAGGGGGCCGAGACCCAGTACTTC	CASSVAEGAETQYF
.	.	TRBV11-2	TRBJ2-7	TGTGCCAGCAGCTTAGGCCATTCAGGGGCAAGGGGAACCTACGAGCAGTACTTC	CASSLGHSGARGTYEQYF
.	.	TRBV20-1	TRBJ2-1	TGCAGTGCTAGAGACCGACATCTCCAGTTCTTC	CSARDRHLQFF
.	TRBD1	TRBV6-4	TRBJ2-2	TGTGCCAGCAGTGCGACACAGGGGGCGGCCGGGGAGCTGTTTTTT	CASSATQGAAGELFF
.	.	TRBV6-1	TRBJ1-5	TGTGCCAGCGTGGCCCCAGGGTGGAATCAGCCCCAGCATTTT	CASVAPGWNQPQHF
once	.	TRBV19	TRBJ2-3	TGTGCCAGTAGTTCGGACTTCCGCACAGATACGCAGTATTTT	CASSSDFRTDTQYF
.	.	TRBV27	TRBJ1-4	TGTGCCAGCCACTCGAGTATTAATGAAAAACTGTTTTTT	CASHSSINEKLFF
.	.	TRBV19	TRBJ1-4	TGTGCCAGTACGACAACAACTAATGAAAAACTGTTTTTT	CASTTTTNEKLFF
.	.	TRBV13	TRBJ1-2	TGTGCCAGCAGCTTAGTGGGGGTCGGGACAAGAGGCTACACCTTC	CASSLVGVGTRGYTF
once	.	TRBV7-9	TRBJ2-7	TGTGCCAGCAGCGGAACATCCGGGACACCCTACGAGCAGTACTTC	CASSGTSGTPYEQYF
.	.	TRBV9	TRBJ1-1	TGTGCCAGCAGCAGGGGCGATGAAGCTTTCTTT	CASSRGDEAFF
.	.	TRBV4-3	TRBJ1-2	TGCGCCAGCAGCCAAGAGGGGGCTGCTAACTATGGCTACACCTTC	CASSQEGAANYGYTF
.	.	TRBV7-9	TRBJ2-7	TGTGCCAGCAGCTTGAGGGCCCTTCCCGGATACGAGCAGTACTTC	CASSLRALPGYEQYF
.	.	TRBV5-4	TRBJ2-1	TGTGCCAGCAGCGCCGTCGGGAGTGAGCAGTTCTTC	CASSAVGSEQFF
.	.	TRBV6-5	TRBJ2-3	TGTGCCAGCAAAGCGGATCTCACAGATACGCAGTATTTT	CASKADLTDTQYF
.	TRBD2	TRBV7-2	TRBJ2-1	TGTGCCAGCAGCTTGAGGTGGGGAGGGGACAATGAGCAGTTCTTC	CASSLRWGGDNEQFF
once	TRBD2	TRBV29-1	TRBJ2-7	TGCAGCGCTGAGGGCGCGGGGGGCTCCTACGAGCAGTACTTC	CSAEGAGGSYEQYF
few	TRBD2	TRBV7-2	TRBJ2-7	TGTGCCAGCAGCTACTTTACTAGCGGGGACTACGAGCAGTACTTC	CASSYFTSGDYEQYF
.	TRBD1	TRBV7-9	TRBJ2-7	TGTGCCAGCAGCCCCCTGACAGGGGGCAACGAGCAGTACTTC	CASSPLTGGNEQYF
.	.	TRBV11-1	TRBJ2-7	TGTGCCAGCAGCCCTGGGACATTGCGCGAGCAGTACTTC	CASSPGTLREQYF
.	.	TRBV6-5	TRBJ2-7	TGTGCCAGCAGTTACTCCAACAGTCGCCCCTACGAGCAGTACTTC	CASSYSNSRPYEQYF
.	TRBD2	TRBV11-2	TRBJ2-7	TGTGCCAGCAGCTTAGATCAGGGACTAGCGGGGGGGGACTATTACGAGCAGTACTTC	CASSLDQGLAGGDYYEQYF
.	TRBD1	TRBV4-3	TRBJ2-6	TGCGCCAGCAGCTCGACAGGGCCCTCTGGGGCCAACGTCCTGACTTTC	CASSSTGPSGANVLTF
.	.	TRBV27	TRBJ1-5	TGTGCCAGCAGTTGGGCAGGTTATCAGCCCCAGCATTTT	CASSWAGYQPQHF
.	.	TRBV9	TRBJ2-1	TGTGCCAGCAGCGGCGACAGCGCCCCACGTCCGAACAATGAGCAGTTCTTC	CASSGDSAPRPNNEQFF
.	.	TRBV7-8	TRBJ1-2	TGTGCCAGCAGCTTAATTCAAGGGGCTGCCTATGGCTACACCTTC	CASSLIQGAAYGYTF
.	.	TRBV21-1	TRBJ2-1	TGTGCCAGCAGCAAAATGTGGGACAGGGGATGGATGGATGAGCAGTTCTTC	CASSKMWDRGWMDEQFF